What follows is one TCR beta chain and its context. This receptor's antigen is unknown. No qualities accompany the bases; no much larger clone lies one base away. CDR1 and CDR2 were assigned from the germline V gene as SGHAT and FQNNGV. Counted from cysteine to phenylalanine, this CDR3 has 12 amino acids. The retained sequence is limited to the CDR3, 36 bases, with the frame set at the first base. V loses 1 base of germline sequence and J loses 0 bases, and the interval between the two ends is 1 base. Each clonotype received, on average, 10x coverage in deep resolution sequencing performed on a MiSeq, where the target depth lay between 1 in 1 million and 1 in 200,000 T cells. The immunoSEQ hsTCRB Kit was used to generate the TCR beta libraries. As for the original processing: ImmunoSEQ Data Assistant and ImmunoSEQ Analyzer were used for data analysis, and V, D and J genes were assigned according to IMGT definitions. Clonality, which ranges from 0 to 1, was calculated as one minus the normalized Shannon entropy of productive rearrangement frequencies. Public clonotype analysis was restricted to overrepresented clonotypes comprising at least 0.05% of each patient's repertoire. Some 14 age-matched healthy donor repertoires from immuneACCESS served as clonality controls. Held by TCRdb, this immuneACCESS table contains in-frame sequences only and omits some clones. Under half of the omission traces to an unresolved V gene where checked; the cause of the rest is unknown. The V and J calls and the clone size are those of that table, but D and trimming were determined from the DNA. The sample records over 120,000 clones, 75% to 85% of which are singletons. The ten largest make up 7.5% to 8% of the sample.

This sample is drawn from a study of cytotoxic CD8 clonotypes in ibrutinib-treated CLL (dated by TCRdb to about 2021). As for the study more broadly: The cohort was composed of 11 relapsed/refractory and around 15 treatment-naive patients; IGHV unmutated status was identified in approximately 18 patients. Samples averaged 255,043 productive templates and 94,082 productive rearrangements. The response samples were drawn at a median of approximately 11 months into treatment, with a range of about 6 to 40 months. Responses were partial in around 25 patients and complete in 2; after median 68 months follow-up, roughly 14 stayed in remission and some twelve progressed. Patients were still on ibrutinib when every remission and progressive disease sample was collected. Cryopreserved peripheral blood mononuclear cells were obtained prior to treatment, at the time of response, and at either disease progression or sustained remission. Longitudinal samples were available for 26 of the 86 trial participants.

Results and caveats for the whole study, not just this receptor: At ibrutinib response clonality went up, during sustained remission it held steady, and at progression it dropped back toward baseline. At baseline, clonality was higher than in age-matched healthy donors and showed a strong correlation with circulating CD8+ T-cell counts. Public clonotypes were rare and either contracted or stayed stable during treatment, and the rise in clonality at ibrutinib response reflected the expansion of private clonotypes. Sampling times were not matched between sustained-remission and progressing patients, and lymph node repertoires were not studied.

For TCR beta library preparation, around 1.9 micrograms of genomic DNA were extracted from the cryopreserved PBMCs. Longitudinal blood samples from CLL patients on ibrutinib monotherapy underwent high-throughput TCR beta sequencing. The patients took part in an open-label, single-center phase 2 trial of ibrutinib monotherapy. Sequencing used PBMCs, obtained after 36 months of ibrutinib treatment. This receptor was obtained from a human donor with chronic lymphocytic leukemia. The V gene is TRBV11-2 and the J gene is TRBJ2-7; no confident D gene assignment can be made. CDR3 protein: CASSLGSYEQYF. The nucleotides read TGTGCCAGCAGCTTAGGCTCCTACGAGCAGTACTTC.